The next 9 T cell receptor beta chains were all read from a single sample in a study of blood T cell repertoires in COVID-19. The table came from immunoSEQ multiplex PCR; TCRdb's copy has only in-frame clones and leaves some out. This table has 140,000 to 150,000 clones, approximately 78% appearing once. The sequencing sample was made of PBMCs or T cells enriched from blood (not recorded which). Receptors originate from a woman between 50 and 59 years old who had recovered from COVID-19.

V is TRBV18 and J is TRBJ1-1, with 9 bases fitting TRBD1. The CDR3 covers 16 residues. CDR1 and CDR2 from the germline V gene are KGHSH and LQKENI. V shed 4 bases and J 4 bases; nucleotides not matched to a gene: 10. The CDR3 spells CASSRDRERGGTEAFF. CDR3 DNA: TGTGCCAGCTCACGGGACAGGGAGAGAGGGGGCACTGAAGCTTTCTTT.

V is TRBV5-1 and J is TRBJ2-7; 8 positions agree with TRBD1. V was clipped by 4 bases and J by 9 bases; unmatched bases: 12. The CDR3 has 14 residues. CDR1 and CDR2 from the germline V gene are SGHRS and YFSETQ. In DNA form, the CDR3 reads TGCGCCAGCAGCCCCGACCCGGACAGGGATGGGCAGTACGTC. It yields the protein CASSPDPDRDGQYV.

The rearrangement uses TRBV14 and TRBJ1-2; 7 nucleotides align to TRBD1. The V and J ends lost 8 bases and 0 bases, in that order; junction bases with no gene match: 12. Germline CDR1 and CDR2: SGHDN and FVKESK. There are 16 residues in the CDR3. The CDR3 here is CASSLSLGQSNYGYTF. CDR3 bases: TGTGCCAGCTCTTTGAGCCTGGGACAGTCTAACTATGGCTACACCTTC.

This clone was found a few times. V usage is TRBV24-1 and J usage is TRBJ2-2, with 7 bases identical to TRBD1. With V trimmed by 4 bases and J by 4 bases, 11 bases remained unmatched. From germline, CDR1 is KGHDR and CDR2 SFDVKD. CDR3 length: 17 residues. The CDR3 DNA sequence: TGTGCCACCAGTGACCAAAACCGGGACAGCCCCACCGGGGAGCTGTTTTTT. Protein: CATSDQNRDSPTGELFF.

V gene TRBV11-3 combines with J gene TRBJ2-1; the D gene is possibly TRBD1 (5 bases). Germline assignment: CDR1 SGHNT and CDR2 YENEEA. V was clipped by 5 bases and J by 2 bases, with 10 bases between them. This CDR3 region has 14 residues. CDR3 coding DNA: TGTGCCAGCAGCGACCAGGGTACCTACAATGAGCAGTTCTTC. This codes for CASSDQGTYNEQFF.

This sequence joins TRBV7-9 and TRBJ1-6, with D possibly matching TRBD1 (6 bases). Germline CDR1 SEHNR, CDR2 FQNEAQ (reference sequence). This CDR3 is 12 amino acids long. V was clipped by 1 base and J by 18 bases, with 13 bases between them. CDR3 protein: CASSLGPGAHHF. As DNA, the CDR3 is TGTGCCAGCAGCTTAGGCCCAGGGGCCCACCACTTT.

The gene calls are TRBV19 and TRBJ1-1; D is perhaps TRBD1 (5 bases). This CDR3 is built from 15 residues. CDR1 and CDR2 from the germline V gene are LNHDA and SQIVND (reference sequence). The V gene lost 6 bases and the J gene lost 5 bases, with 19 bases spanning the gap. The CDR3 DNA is TGTGCCAGTAGCCCCATCGGGGGGAGTCGGACTGAAGCTTTCTTT. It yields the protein CASSPIGGSRTEAFF.

The CDR3 coding sequence is TGCGCCAGCAGCTTACGGGACAGCAACACCGGGGAGCTGTTTTTT. It encodes CASSLRDSNTGELFF. The chain is built from TRBV5-1 and TRBJ2-2; 7 nucleotides align to TRBD1. V trimming: 2 bases; J trimming: 2 bases; junction bases outside the gene matches: 3. CDR3 length equals 15 residues. Looked up from germline, CDR1 is SGHRS and CDR2 is YFSETQ. Full variable domain (rest looked up from reference TRBV5-1 and TRBJ2-2): KAGVTQTPRYLIKTRGQQVTLSCSPISGHRSVSWYQQTPGQGLQFLFEYFSETQRNKGNFPGRFSGRQFSNSRSEMNVSTLELGDSALYLCASSLRDSNTGELFFGEGSRLTVL.

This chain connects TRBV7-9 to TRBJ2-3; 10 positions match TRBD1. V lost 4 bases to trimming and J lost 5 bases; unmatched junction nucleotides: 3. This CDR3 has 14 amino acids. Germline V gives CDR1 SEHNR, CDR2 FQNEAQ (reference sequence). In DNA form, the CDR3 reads TGTGCCAGCAGCTCGGACAGGGGGGGAGATACGCAGTATTTT. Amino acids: CASSSDRGGDTQYF.